This is a list of T cell receptor beta chains from one sample in a study of post-analysis software for immune sequencing data. TCRdb independently ran MiXCR on the PCR reads; one entry per CDR3 protein. Among hundreds of thousands of distinct CDR3 sequences listed, around 27% were seen once. Input material: blood. These receptors were taken from a girl aged 10 to 17 with multiple sclerosis. CDR3s include the opening cysteine and the closing phenylalanine or tryptophan. D genes are given only for firm matches. Clone size is stated in some rows and not others, as once, few, many or a class when expanded.

size,J,D,V,DNA,CDR3
NA,TRBJ1-2,NA,TRBV6-1,TGTGCCAGCAGTGAACTTGCCTTTGCCAGGCCCGGCTACACCTTC,CASSELAFARPGYTF
NA,TRBJ2-7,TRBD1,TRBV5-5,TGTGCCAGCAGCTCCCCCAGCAGGGGGAGAGAAAGGGAGCAGTACTTC,CASSSPSRGREREQYF
NA,TRBJ2-3,TRBD1,TRBV7-8,TGTGCCAGCAGCTTCCGACCGGGACAGGGATCCCCAGATACGCAGTATTTT,CASSFRPGQGSPDTQYF
NA,TRBJ1-5,NA,TRBV6-6,TGTGCCAGCAGGTATTATAGCAATCAGCCCCAGCATTTT,CASRYYSNQPQHF
NA,TRBJ2-7,TRBD1,TRBV10-3,TGTGCCATCAGTGACCCCCCGGGACAGGGGAGTCACGAGCAGTACTTC,CAISDPPGQGSHEQYF
NA,TRBJ2-7,NA,TRBV7-9,TGTGCCAGCAGCTTAGAGGGGAGCTCTAGGAATCCTTACGAGCAGTACTTC,CASSLEGSSRNPYEQYF
few,TRBJ2-1,NA,TRBV4-3,TGCGCCAGCAGCCAAGAGACCGGCAATGAGCAGTTCTTC,CASSQETGNEQFF
NA,TRBJ2-7,NA,TRBV20-1,TGCAGTGCTGGAGGGGGGCCACTGACCTACGAGCAGTACTTC,CSAGGGPLTYEQYF
NA,TRBJ2-1,NA,TRBV24-1,TGTGCCACCAGTGATAACTCTTACAGAGAGAGCTCCTACAATGAGCAGTTCTTC,CATSDNSYRESSYNEQFF
few,TRBJ1-2,NA,TRBV28,TGTGCCAGCAGTTTTAATCCAGAACTCTATGGCTACACCTTC,CASSFNPELYGYTF
NA,TRBJ2-5,TRBD1,TRBV5-6,TGTGCCAGCAGCTCCGGACAGGGGCATCTCCAAGAGACCCAGTACTTC,CASSSGQGHLQETQYF
once,TRBJ2-7,TRBD1,TRBV7-6,TGTGCCAGCAGCCCCCGGACAGGGGCAACCTCCTACGAGCAGTACTTC,CASSPRTGATSYEQYF
NA,TRBJ2-5,NA,TRBV7-7,TGTGCTAGCAGCTTGGATGGGACCCCAGCGCGGACCCAGTACTTC,CASSLDGTPARTQYF
few,TRBJ1-1,TRBD1,TRBV5-1,TGCGCCAGCAGCACGCCGGGACAGTACACTGAAGCTTTCTTT,CASSTPGQYTEAFF
NA,TRBJ2-1,TRBD2,TRBV20-1,TGCAGTGCTACAGGGGGTACACTAGCGGGGGGAGCAAACAATGAGCAGTTCTTC,CSATGGTLAGGANNEQFF
few,TRBJ2-4,NA,TRBV6-6,TGTGCCAGCAGACAATATTTAATCAGGGAGATTGGGAACATTCAGTACTTC,CASRQYLIREIGNIQYF
few,TRBJ1-2,NA,TRBV5-1,TGCGCCAGCAGCTTATCCCCCGAAGGGGGGGGCTACACCTTC,CASSLSPEGGGYTF
few,TRBJ2-3,NA,TRBV5-1,TGCGCCAGCAGCCAGGACCCACGCACAGATACGCAGTATTTT,CASSQDPRTDTQYF
NA,TRBJ2-7,NA,TRBV6-5,TGTGCCAGCAGTTACCGGCTGTACGTGGAGGGCTCCGAGCAGTACTTC,CASSYRLYVEGSEQYF
NA,TRBJ2-1,TRBD1,TRBV5-1,TGCGCCAGCAGCTTCCCGACAGGGTTGCGTGATGAGCAGTTCTTC,CASSFPTGLRDEQFF
few,TRBJ2-3,TRBD2,TRBV6-1,TGTGCCAGCCACATAGCGGGAGTGGGTACAGATACGCAGTATTTT,CASHIAGVGTDTQYF
few,TRBJ1-4,NA,TRBV27,TGTGCCAGCAGGCGGGGGATTTGGGAAAAACTGTTTTTT,CASRRGIWEKLFF
few,TRBJ2-7,TRBD2,TRBV20-1,TGCAGTGCTAGATCGGGGACTAGCGGGAGGTCGAACGAGCAGTACTTC,CSARSGTSGRSNEQYF
NA,TRBJ2-3,TRBD2,TRBV14,TGTGCCAGCAGCCAACCGGGACGAGCGGGAGGTCCGGATACGCAGTATTTT,CASSQPGRAGGPDTQYF
many,TRBJ2-1,NA,TRBV29-1,TGCAGCGGAAGCGGGCCAGGTTTCTCCTACAATGAGCAGTTCTTC,CSGSGPGFSYNEQFF
NA,TRBJ2-5,NA,TRBV2,TGTGCCAGCAGTGTGGACCAACCAGAGACCCAGTACTTC,CASSVDQPETQYF
NA,TRBJ2-1,NA,TRBV29-1,TGCAGCGCCCAGTCAGGGGTTGGTGAGCAGTTCTTC,CSAQSGVGEQFF
many,TRBJ1-2,NA,TRBV7-9,TGTGCCAGCAGCTTGCATCCCATCTATGGCTACACCTTC,CASSLHPIYGYTF
NA,TRBJ2-1,TRBD1,TRBV6-2/TRBV6-3,TGTGCCAGCAGAAATACAGGGGGGCCCTACAATGAGCAGTTCTTC,CASRNTGGPYNEQFF
few,TRBJ2-7,TRBD1,TRBV12-3/TRBV12-4,TGTGCCAGCAGTTTCCCGGGACAGGCCGAGCAGTACTTC,CASSFPGQAEQYF
NA,TRBJ2-4,NA,TRBV20-1,TGCAGTGGTGTTGGTATTGGGGGATTCATAGCCAAAAACATTCAGTACTTC,CSGVGIGGFIAKNIQYF
few,TRBJ1-2,NA,TRBV14,TGTGCCAGCAGCCAAGTTTCGGGCAGGAACTATGGCTACACCTTC,CASSQVSGRNYGYTF
few,TRBJ1-6,NA,TRBV20-1,TGCAGTGCTAGCTTTGGAGAGCATAGTTCACCCCTCCACTTT,CSASFGEHSSPLHF
few,TRBJ2-5,NA,TRBV7-2,TGTGCCAGCAGGGCAGCTCGACGGGCAGTGTTGACCCAGTACTTC,CASRAARRAVLTQYF
NA,TRBJ1-1,NA,TRBV9,TGTGCCAGCAGCCGGTCGGGGGCAAGCACTGAAGCTTTCTTT,CASSRSGASTEAFF
NA,TRBJ2-1,TRBD2,TRBV20-1,TGCAGTGCTAGAGACCCCCAGCGGGAGGGGGGCAATGAGCAGTTCTTC,CSARDPQREGGNEQFF
few,TRBJ1-6,NA,TRBV2,TGTGCCAGCAGTGAAACGGGGCGGGCGAGGTCACCCCTCCACTTT,CASSETGRARSPLHF
NA,TRBJ1-2,NA,TRBV13,TGTGCCAGCAGCTCCAGGGAGACGTATGGCTACACCTTC,CASSSRETYGYTF
NA,TRBJ2-7,NA,TRBV6-1,TGTGCCAGCAGTGTACTGGGGATCGAGCAGTACTTC,CASSVLGIEQYF
few,TRBJ1-6,NA,TRBV7-9,TGTGCCAGCAGCTTAGACAGTTCACCCCTCCACTTT,CASSLDSSPLHF
few,TRBJ2-1,NA,TRBV3-1,TGTGCCAGCAGCCCTGACTACGCAAGGACCCCCTACAATGAGCAGTTCTTC,CASSPDYARTPYNEQFF
NA,TRBJ2-3,NA,TRBV5-1,TGCGCCAGCAGCCCCGGATCGGGAGCAAAAACAGATACGCAGTATTTT,CASSPGSGAKTDTQYF
few,TRBJ2-3,TRBD2,TRBV7-2,TGTGCCAGCAGCTTACGGGCTAGCGGGGAAGTTGGGGATACGCAGTATTTT,CASSLRASGEVGDTQYF
NA,TRBJ2-3,TRBD2,TRBV6-5,TGTGCCAGCAGTTACTTAGCGGGAGGCCAAGATACGCAGTATTTT,CASSYLAGGQDTQYF
few,TRBJ2-5,NA,TRBV2,TGTGCCAGCAGTGAGGACGTAGAGAAGACCCAGTACTTC,CASSEDVEKTQYF
NA,TRBJ2-5,NA,TRBV5-5,TGTGCCAGCAGCTTGTCGTTTTTTGCGCAGGGAGGAGAGACCCAGTACTTC,CASSLSFFAQGGETQYF
NA,TRBJ1-1,TRBD1,TRBV5-1,TGCGCCAGCAGCGAGGGACAGGGGGTGTTCACTGAAGCTTTCTTT,CASSEGQGVFTEAFF
NA,TRBJ2-7,TRBD2,TRBV4-3,TGCGCCAGCAGCCAAGAGGTTAGCGGCGGGGGGAACGAGCAGTACTTC,CASSQEVSGGGNEQYF